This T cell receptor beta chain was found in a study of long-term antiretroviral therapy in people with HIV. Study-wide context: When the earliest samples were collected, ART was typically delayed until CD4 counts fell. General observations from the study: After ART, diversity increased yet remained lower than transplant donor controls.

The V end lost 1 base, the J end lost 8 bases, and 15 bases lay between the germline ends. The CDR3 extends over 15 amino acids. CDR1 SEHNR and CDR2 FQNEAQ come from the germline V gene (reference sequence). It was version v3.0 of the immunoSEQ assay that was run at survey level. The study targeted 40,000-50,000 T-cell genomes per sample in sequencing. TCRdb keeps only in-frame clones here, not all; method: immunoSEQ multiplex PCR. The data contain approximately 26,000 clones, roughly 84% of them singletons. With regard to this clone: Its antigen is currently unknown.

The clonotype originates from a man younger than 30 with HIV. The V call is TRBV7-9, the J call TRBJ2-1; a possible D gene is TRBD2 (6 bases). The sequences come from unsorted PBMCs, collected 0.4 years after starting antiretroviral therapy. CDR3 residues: CASSLGAGSEHEQFF. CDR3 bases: TGTGCCAGCAGCTTAGGGGCGGGGAGTGAGCATGAGCAGTTCTTC.